The TCR beta chain described here comes from a study of OX40 agonist ivuxolimab in advanced cancers. For the study in its entirety: Ivuxolimab was an agonistic, fully human IgG2 monoclonal antibody directed against OX40 (CD134), a costimulatory receptor. In the dose-escalation cohort, approximately 82% of patients were male, and the mean age was roughly 60 years with a range of about 20 to 90. Patients were allowed to have had prior anti-PD-1, anti-PD-L1 or anti-CTLA-4 therapy, and approximately 41% of the dose-escalation patients had previously received checkpoint inhibitors. The paper describes the monotherapy dose-escalation part (N = 52 patients) of the phase I trial of ivuxolimab. Three dose-escalation patients achieved partial responses, one with hepatocellular carcinoma and two with cutaneous melanoma. Intravenous ivuxolimab was administered to patients every 2 weeks at six dose levels: 0.01, 0.1, 0.3, 1.5, 3 and 10 mg/kg. Peripheral TCRbeta sequencing aimed to test whether ivuxolimab altered TCR sequence diversity and caused clonal T-cell expansion. Of the 50 to 55 dose-escalation patients, hepatocellular carcinoma was present in approximately 20, melanoma in around 15, renal cell carcinoma in 9 and head and neck cancer in 9. General study outcomes and caveats: On average, CD8+ T cells showed more expanded clones than CD4+ T cells after ivuxolimab. Clonal expansion of both CD4+ and CD8+ blood T cells was observed from baseline to week 6 at doses 0.1 to 3.0 mg/kg. The antigen specificity of the peripheral T cells that underwent clonal expansion was not determined. Low levels of normalized T-cell clonal expansion were also seen in some nonresponding patients. In the 0.1-3.0 mg/kg groups, partial responders were among the patients with the lowest normalized peripheral clonal expansion, particularly in CD8+ T cells.

Comment on this clone: Its antigen is currently not known. Base qualities are not at hand, and no much larger clone is one base apart.

The trial excluded patients who had a history of autoimmune disease or who were on systemic immunosuppression. Peripheral blood for TCR sequencing was collected from all dose cohorts at baseline, on cycle 4 day 1, and on cycle 7 day 1. The samples were drawn from a first-in-human, open-label, multicenter phase I dose-escalation trial of ivuxolimab. Adults with locally advanced or metastatic melanoma, renal cell carcinoma, hepatocellular carcinoma or head and neck squamous cell carcinoma were enrolled in the trial. Before TCR sequencing, CD4+ T cells and CD8+ T cells were sorted from peripheral blood as separate populations. CDR1 and CDR2 (SGDLS, YYNGEE) derive from the germline V gene. From the cysteine through the phenylalanine, the CDR3 covers 14 amino acids. CDR3 DNA is the only sequence kept; it has 42 bases, read in frame from the first base. V and J lose 0 bases and 6 bases, and a span of 11 bases separates them.

For sequencing of the TCRbeta CDR3 region, genomic DNA was extracted from the sorted cells. The immunoSEQ Assay was used to sequence the TCRbeta CDR3 regions. The immuneACCESS repertoire file appears here via TCRdb, limited to in-frame rearrangements. These files lack a portion of the clones; in checked studies, under half of the deficit traces to unresolved V genes, and the cause of the others is not known. This sample lists over 70,000 clones; approximately 90% were detected once. The top ten clones comprise approximately 0.5% of the sample. This clonotype was obtained from an adult with an advanced solid tumor such as melanoma, head and neck, liver or kidney cancer. This specimen was CD4+ or CD8+ T cells sorted from blood, taken in a trial of the OX40 agonist ivuxolimab. The chain is made from TRBV9 and TRBJ2-3, with a weak D call of TRBD1 (7 bases match). The DNA sequence follows: TGTGCCAGCAGCGTAGGGGCAGGGGGGGATACGCAGTATTTT. The resulting protein is CASSVGAGGDTQYF.